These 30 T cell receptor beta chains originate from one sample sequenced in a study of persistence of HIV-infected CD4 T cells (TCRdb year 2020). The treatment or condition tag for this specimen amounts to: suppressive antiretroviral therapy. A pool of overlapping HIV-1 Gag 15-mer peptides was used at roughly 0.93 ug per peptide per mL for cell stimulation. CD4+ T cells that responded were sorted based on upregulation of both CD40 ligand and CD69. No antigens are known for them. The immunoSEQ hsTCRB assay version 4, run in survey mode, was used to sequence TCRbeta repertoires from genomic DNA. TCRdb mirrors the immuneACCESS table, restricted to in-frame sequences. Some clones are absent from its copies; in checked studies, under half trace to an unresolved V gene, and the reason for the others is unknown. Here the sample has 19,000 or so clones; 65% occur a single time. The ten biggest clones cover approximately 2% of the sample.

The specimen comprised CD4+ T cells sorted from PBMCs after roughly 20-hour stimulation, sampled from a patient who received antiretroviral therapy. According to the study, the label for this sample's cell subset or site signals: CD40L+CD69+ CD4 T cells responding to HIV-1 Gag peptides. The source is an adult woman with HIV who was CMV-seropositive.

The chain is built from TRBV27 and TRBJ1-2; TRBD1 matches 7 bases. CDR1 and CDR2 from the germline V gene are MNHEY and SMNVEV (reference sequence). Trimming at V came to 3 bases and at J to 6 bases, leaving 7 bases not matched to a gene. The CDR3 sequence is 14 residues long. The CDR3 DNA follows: TGTGCCAGCAGTTTCCGGGACAGTAGAGATGGCTACACCTTC. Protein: CASSFRDSRDGYTF.

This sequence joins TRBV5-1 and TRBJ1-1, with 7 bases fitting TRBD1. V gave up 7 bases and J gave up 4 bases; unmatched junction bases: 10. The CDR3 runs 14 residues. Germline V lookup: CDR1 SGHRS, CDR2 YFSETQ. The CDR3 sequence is CASQRGPGGTEAFF. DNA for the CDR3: TGCGCCAGCCAGCGAGGTCCAGGGGGCACTGAAGCTTTCTTT.

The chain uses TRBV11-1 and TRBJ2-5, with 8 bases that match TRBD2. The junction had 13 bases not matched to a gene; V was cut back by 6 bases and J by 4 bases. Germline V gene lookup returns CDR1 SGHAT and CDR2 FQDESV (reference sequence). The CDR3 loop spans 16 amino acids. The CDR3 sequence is CASSYGIRGGRETQYF. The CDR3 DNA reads TGTGCCAGCAGTTATGGGATTCGGGGGGGCCGAGAGACCCAGTACTTC. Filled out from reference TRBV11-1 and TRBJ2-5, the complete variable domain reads EAEVAQSPRYKITEKSQAVAFWCDPISGHATLYWYRQILGQGPELLVQFQDESVVDDSQLPKDRFSAERLKGVDSTLKIQPAELGDSAMYLCASSYGIRGGRETQYFGPGTRLLVL.

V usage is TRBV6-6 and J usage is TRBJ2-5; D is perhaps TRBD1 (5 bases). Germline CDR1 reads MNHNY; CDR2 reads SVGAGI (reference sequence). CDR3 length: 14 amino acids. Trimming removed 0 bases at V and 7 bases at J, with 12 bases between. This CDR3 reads CASSYSGRSGTQYF. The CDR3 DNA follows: TGTGCCAGCAGTTACTCGGGGCGGTCGGGGACCCAGTACTTC.

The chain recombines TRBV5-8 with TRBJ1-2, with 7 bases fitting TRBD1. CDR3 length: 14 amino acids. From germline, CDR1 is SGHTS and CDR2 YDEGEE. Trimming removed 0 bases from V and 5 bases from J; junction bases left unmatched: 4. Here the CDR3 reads CASSLATGEYGYTF. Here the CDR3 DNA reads TGTGCCAGCAGCTTGGCCACAGGGGAGTATGGCTACACCTTC.

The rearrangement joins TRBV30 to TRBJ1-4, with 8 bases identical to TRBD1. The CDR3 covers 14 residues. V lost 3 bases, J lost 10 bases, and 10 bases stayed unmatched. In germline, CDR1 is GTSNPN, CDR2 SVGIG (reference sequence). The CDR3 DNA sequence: TGTGCCTGGAGGGGCCTAGGACAGGGCGGAAAACTGTTTTTT. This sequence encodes CAWRGLGQGGKLFF.

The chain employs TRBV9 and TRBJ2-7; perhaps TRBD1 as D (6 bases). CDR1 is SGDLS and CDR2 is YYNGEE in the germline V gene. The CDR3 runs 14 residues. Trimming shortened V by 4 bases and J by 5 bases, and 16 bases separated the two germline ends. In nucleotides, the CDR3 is TGTGCCAGCAGCCCAATCGACAGGCCCCACGAGCAGTACTTC. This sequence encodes CASSPIDRPHEQYF. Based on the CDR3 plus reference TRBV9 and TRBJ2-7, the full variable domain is DSGVTQTPKHLITATGQRVTLRCSPRSGDLSVYWYQQSLDQGLQFLIQYYNGEERAKGNILERFSAQQFPDLHSELNLSSLELGDSALYFCASSPIDRPHEQYFGPGTRLTVT.

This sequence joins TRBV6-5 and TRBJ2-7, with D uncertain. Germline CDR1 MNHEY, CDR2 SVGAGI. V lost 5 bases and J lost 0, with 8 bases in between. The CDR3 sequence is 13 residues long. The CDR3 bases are TGTGCCAGCAGTATTGCAGTCTCCTACGAGCAGTACTTC. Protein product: CASSIAVSYEQYF.

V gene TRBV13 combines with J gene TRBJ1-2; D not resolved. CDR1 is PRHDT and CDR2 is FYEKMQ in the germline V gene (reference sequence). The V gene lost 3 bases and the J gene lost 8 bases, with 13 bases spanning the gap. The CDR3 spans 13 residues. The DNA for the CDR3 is TGTGCCAGCAGCTTGGACCCACGGAGGGGCTACACCTTC. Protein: CASSLDPRRGYTF.

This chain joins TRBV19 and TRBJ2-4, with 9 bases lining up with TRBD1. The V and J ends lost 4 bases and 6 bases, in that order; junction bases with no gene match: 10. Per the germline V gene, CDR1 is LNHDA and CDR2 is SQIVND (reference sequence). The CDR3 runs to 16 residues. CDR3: CASSTVRTGVGNIQYF. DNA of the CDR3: TGTGCCAGTAGTACAGTTAGGACAGGGGTTGGAAACATTCAGTACTTC.

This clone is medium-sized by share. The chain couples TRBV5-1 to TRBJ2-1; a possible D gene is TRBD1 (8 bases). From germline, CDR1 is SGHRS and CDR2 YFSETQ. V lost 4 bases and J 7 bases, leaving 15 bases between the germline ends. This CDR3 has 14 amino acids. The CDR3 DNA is TGCGCCAGCAGCATGGACAGGGAGGGGAATGAGCAGTTCTTC. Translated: CASSMDREGNEQFF.

The CDR3 reads CASRPDSFTDTQYF. The CDR3 coding sequence is TGCGCCAGCAGACCGGACAGCTTCACAGATACGCAGTATTTT. The chain couples TRBV5-1 to TRBJ2-3; TRBD1 might be the D (6 bases). V shed 5 bases and J shed 2 bases, with 12 bases lying between them. The CDR3 length is 14 residues. Germline-derived CDR1 and CDR2 are SGHRS and YFSETQ.

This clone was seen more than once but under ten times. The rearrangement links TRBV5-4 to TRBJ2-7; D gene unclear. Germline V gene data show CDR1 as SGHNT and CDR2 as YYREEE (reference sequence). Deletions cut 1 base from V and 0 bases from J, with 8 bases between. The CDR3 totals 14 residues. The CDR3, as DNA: TGTGCCAGCAGCTTGAGTACGAGCTCCTACGAGCAGTACTTC. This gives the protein CASSLSTSSYEQYF.

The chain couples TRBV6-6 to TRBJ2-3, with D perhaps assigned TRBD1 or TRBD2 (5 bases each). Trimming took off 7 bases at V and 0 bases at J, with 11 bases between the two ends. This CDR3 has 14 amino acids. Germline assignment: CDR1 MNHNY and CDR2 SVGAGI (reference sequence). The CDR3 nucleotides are TGTGCCAGCATCCCGGGGACCAGCACAGATACGCAGTATTTT. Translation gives CASIPGTSTDTQYF.

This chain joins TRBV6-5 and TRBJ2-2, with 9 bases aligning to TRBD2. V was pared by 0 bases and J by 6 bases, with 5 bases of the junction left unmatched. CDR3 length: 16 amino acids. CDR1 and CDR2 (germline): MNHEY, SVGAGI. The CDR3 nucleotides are TGTGCCAGCAGTTACTCGGGGACTAGCTCTCCCGGGGAGCTGTTTTTT. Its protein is CASSYSGTSSPGELFF.

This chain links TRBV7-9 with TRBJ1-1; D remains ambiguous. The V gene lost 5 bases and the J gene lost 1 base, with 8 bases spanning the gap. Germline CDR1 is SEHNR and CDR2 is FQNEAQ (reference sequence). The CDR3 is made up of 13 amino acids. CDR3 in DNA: TGTGCCAGCAGCCCCTCCCAGAACACTGAAGCTTTCTTT. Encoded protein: CASSPSQNTEAFF.

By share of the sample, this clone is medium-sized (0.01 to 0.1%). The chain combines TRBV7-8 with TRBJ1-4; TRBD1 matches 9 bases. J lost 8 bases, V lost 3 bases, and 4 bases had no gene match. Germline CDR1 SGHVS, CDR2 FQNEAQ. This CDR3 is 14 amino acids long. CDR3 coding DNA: TGTGCCAGCAGCTTGGACAGGGGTAGAGAAAAACTGTTTTTT. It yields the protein CASSLDRGREKLFF.

For the CDR3, the DNA is TGCGCCAGCAGCCCCGGGACTCAGGGTGAAAAACTGTTTTTT. This translates into CASSPGTQGEKLFF. The chain is built from TRBV5-1 and TRBJ1-4; a weak D match, TRBD1 (5 bases). CDR1 is SGHRS and CDR2 is YFSETQ in the germline V gene. The CDR3 contains 14 residues. V was pared by 4 bases and J by 7 bases, with 14 bases between.

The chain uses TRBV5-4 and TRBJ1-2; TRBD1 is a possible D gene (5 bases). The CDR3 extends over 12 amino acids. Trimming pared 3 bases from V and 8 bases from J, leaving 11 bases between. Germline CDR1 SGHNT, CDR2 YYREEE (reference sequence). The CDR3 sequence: CASSWGLQGYTF. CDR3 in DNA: TGTGCCAGCAGCTGGGGGTTGCAGGGCTACACCTTC.

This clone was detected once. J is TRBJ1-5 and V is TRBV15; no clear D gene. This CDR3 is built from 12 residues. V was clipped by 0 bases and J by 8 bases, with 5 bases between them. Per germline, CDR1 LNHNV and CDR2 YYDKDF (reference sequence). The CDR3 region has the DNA TGTGCCACCAGCAGAGATCGGGAGCCCCAGCATTTT. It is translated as CATSRDREPQHF.

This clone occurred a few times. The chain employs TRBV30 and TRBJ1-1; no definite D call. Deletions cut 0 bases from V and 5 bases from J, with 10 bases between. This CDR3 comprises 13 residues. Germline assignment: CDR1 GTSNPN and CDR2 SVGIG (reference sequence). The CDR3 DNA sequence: TGTGCCTGGAGTGTAGGAGTGGGGACTGAAGCTTTCTTT. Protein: CAWSVGVGTEAFF.

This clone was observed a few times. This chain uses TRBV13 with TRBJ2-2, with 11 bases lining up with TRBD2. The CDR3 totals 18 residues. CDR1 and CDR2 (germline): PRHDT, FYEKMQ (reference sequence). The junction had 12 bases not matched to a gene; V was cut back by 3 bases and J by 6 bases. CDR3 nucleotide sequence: TGTGCCAGCAGCTTCAATGGACTAGCGGGTTTCCGCGCCGGGGAGCTGTTTTTT. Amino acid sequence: CASSFNGLAGFRAGELFF.

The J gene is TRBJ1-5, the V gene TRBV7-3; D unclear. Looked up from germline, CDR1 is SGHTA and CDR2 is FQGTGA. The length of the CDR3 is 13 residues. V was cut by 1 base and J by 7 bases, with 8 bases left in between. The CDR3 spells CASSLNPDQPQHF. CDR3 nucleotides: TGTGCCAGCAGCTTAAACCCGGACCAGCCCCAGCATTTT.

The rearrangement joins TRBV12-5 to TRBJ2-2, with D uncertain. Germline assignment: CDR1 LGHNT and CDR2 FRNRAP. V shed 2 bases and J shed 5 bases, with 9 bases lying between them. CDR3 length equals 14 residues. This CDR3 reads CASGLLALTGELFF. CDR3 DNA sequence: TGTGCTAGTGGTTTGTTGGCTCTGACCGGGGAGCTGTTTTTT.

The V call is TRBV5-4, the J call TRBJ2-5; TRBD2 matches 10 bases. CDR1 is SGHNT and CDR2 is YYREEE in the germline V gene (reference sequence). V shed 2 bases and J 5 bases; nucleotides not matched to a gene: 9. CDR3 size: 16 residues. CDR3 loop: CASSLKRGGREETQYF. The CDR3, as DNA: TGTGCCAGCAGCTTAAAGCGGGGGGGCCGGGAGGAGACCCAGTACTTC.

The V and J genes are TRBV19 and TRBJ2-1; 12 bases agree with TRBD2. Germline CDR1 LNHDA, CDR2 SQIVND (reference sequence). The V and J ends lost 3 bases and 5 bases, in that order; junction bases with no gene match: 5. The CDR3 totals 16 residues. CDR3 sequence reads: CASSIALAGGHNEQFF. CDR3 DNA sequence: TGTGCCAGTAGTATTGCCCTAGCGGGGGGGCACAATGAGCAGTTCTTC. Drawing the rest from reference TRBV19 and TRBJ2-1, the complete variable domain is DGGITQSPKYLFRKEGQNVTLSCEQNLNHDAMYWYRQDPGQGLRLIYYSQIVNDFQKGDIAEGYSVSREKKESFPLTVTSAQKNPTAFYLCASSIALAGGHNEQFFGPGTRLTVL.

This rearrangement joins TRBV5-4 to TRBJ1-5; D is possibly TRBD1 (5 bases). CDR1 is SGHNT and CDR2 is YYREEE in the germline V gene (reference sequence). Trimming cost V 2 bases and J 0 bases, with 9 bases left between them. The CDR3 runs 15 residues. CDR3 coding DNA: TGTGCCAGCAGCTTCGGGGGTGGTAGCAATCAGCCCCAGCATTTT. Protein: CASSFGGGSNQPQHF.

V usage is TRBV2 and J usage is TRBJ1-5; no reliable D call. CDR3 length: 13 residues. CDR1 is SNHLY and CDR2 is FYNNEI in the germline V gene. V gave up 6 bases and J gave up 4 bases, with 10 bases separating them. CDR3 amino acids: CASSPAGNQPQHF. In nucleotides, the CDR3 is TGTGCCAGCAGCCCCGCGGGTAATCAGCCCCAGCATTTT. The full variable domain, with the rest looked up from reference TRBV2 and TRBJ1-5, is EPEVTQTPSHQVTQMGQEVILRCVPISNHLYFYWYRQILGQKVEFLVSFYNNEISEKSEIFDDQFSVERPDGSNFTLKIRSTKLEDSAMYFCASSPAGNQPQHFGDGTRLSIL.

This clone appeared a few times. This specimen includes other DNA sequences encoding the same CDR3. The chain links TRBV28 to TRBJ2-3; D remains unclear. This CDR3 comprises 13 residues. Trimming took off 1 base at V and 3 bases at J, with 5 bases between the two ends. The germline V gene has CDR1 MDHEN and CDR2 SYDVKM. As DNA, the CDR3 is TGTGCCAGCAGTTTATCCAGTACAGATACGCAGTATTTT. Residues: CASSLSSTDTQYF.

The CDR3 here is CASGDRLNTEAFF. CDR3 DNA sequence: TGCGCCAGCGGAGACAGGCTGAACACTGAAGCTTTCTTT. The V and J genes are TRBV10-2 and TRBJ1-1; TRBD1 might be the D (6 bases). The CDR3 consists of 13 residues. V lost 8 bases to trimming and J lost 0 bases, with 10 bases between them. Germline V gene data show CDR1 as WSHSY and CDR2 as SAAADI.